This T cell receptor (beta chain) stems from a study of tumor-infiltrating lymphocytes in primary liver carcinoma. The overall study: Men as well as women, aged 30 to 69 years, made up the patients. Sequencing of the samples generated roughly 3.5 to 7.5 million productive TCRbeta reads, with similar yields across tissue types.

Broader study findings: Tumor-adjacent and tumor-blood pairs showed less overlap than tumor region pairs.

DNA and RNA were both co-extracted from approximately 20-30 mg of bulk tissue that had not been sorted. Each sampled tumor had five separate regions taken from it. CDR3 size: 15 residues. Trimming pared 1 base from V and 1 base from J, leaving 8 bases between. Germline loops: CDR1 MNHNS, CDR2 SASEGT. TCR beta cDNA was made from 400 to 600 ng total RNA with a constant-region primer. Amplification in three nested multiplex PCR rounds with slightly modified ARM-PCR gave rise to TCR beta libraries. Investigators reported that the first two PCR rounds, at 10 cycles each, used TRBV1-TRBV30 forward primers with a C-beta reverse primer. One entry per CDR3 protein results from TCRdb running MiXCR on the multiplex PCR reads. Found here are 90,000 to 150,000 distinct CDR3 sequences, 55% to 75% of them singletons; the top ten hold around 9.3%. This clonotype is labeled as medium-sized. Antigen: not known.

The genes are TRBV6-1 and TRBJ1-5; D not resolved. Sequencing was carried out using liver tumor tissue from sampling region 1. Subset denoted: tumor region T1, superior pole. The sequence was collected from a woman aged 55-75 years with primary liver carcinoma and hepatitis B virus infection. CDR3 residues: CASSEDGGSNQPQHF. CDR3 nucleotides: TGTGCCAGCAGTGAAGACGGAGGGAGCAATCAGCCCCAGCATTTT.